Shown below are 21 T cell receptor beta chains from a single sample sequenced in a study of T cell responses to AZD1222 COVID-19 vaccine. The protocol was immunoSEQ multiplex PCR, while the TCRdb copy is restricted to in-frame clones and leaves out a portion. This table has some 86,000 clones, about nine tenths appearing once. Source: peripheral blood, taken 28 days after the second AZD1222 dose. Receptors originate from an adult who received the AZD1222 COVID-19 vaccine.

A single count supports this clone. The chain couples TRBV18 to TRBJ2-7; 9 bases match TRBD2. From germline, CDR1 is KGHSH and CDR2 LQKENI. With V trimmed by 0 bases and J by 5 bases, 8 bases remained unmatched. The CDR3 is 16 amino acids. DNA for the CDR3: TGTGCCAGCTCACCACCCAGCGGGGGGCCCTCTCACGAGCAGTACTTC. It yields the protein CASSPPSGGPSHEQYF. Full variable domain (outside the CDR3, taken from reference TRBV18 and TRBJ2-7): NAGVMQNPRHLVRRRGQEARLRCSPMKGHSHVYWYRQLPEEGLKFMVYLQKENIIDESGMPKERFSAEFPKEGPSILRIQQVVRGDSAAYFCASSPPSGGPSHEQYFGPGTRLTVT.

The V gene is TRBV12-5, the J gene TRBJ1-2; D is unclear. CDR1 is LGHNT, CDR2 FRNRAP, per germline. V was cut by 11 bases and J by 8 bases, with 21 bases left in between. The CDR3 length is 13 residues. The CDR3 DNA is TGTGCTTTCCCAACTACCCAAGGAAGAGGCTACACCTTC. This codes for CAFPTTQGRGYTF.

The chain couples TRBV6-5 to TRBJ1-1, with D uncertain. Germline-derived CDR1 and CDR2 are MNHEY and SVGAGI. Trimming shortened V by 6 bases and J by 3 bases, and 14 bases separated the two germline ends. This CDR3 is built from 14 residues. The CDR3 DNA reads as TGTGCCAGCAGCCTCTCCGACACCCACACTGAAGCTTTCTTT. Protein product: CASSLSDTHTEAFF.

The V gene is TRBV19, the J gene TRBJ1-3; TRBD1 aligns across 9 bases. Unmatched junction bases numbered 11, after V lost 8 bases and J lost 3 bases. The germline CDR1 and CDR2 sequences are LNHDA and SQIVND (reference sequence). The CDR3 extends over 16 amino acids. The CDR3 bases are TGTGCCAGTCGGGACCACAGGGGGCAGAGTGGAAACACCATATATTTT. It codes for CASRDHRGQSGNTIYF.

The chain's CDR3 is CASSYPQVRDNSPLHF. As DNA, the CDR3 is TGTGCCAGCAGTTACCCACAGGTCCGGGATAATTCACCCCTCCACTTT. The rearrangement uses TRBV6-5 and TRBJ1-6, with a weak D call TRBD1 (5 bases). The CDR3 extends over 16 amino acids. The ends were cut back, 2 bases at V and 5 bases at J, with 13 bases in the middle. Germline loops: CDR1 MNHEY, CDR2 SVGAGI.

The chain has TRBV29-1 and TRBJ2-5, with D possibly called TRBD1 or TRBD2 (6 bases each). This CDR3 has 13 residues. The germline V and J ends were trimmed by 8 bases and 0 bases, with 13 bases remaining between them. Germline values: CDR1 SQVTM, CDR2 ANQGSEA. The CDR3 loop is CSTGGTHQETQYF. In nucleotides, the CDR3 is TGCAGCACCGGCGGGACACACCAAGAGACCCAGTACTTC.

CDR3 coding DNA: TGTGCCAGCTCACGTGGCCCCGGGGCAGTGGGCTATGGCTACACCTTC. As protein: CASSRGPGAVGYGYTF. This chain connects TRBV18 to TRBJ1-2; TRBD1 is a possible D gene (5 bases). Between the trimmed V and J ends, which lost 4 bases and 4 bases, there was a span of 19 bases. Per germline, CDR1 KGHSH and CDR2 LQKENI. This CDR3 spans 16 amino acids.

The genes are TRBV5-6 and TRBJ2-2; TRBD1 agrees at 7 bases. V lost 6 bases and J lost 2; bases outside the gene matches: 4. This CDR3 is 14 amino acids long. Germline CDR1 SGHDT, CDR2 YYEEEE. CDR3 bases: TGTGCCAGCACCAGACAGGGAAACACCGGGGAGCTGTTTTTT. Protein sequence: CASTRQGNTGELFF.

The chain combines TRBV11-3 with TRBJ2-3; D gene unclear. Germline V gives CDR1 SGHNT, CDR2 YENEEA. The V and J ends lost 0 bases and 4 bases respectively, with 14 bases between them. The CDR3 has 16 residues. This CDR3 reads CASSLDGVRGADTQYF. The CDR3 nucleotides read TGTGCCAGCAGCTTAGATGGGGTCAGAGGCGCAGATACGCAGTATTTT. The full variable domain, rest sourced from reference TRBV11-3 and TRBJ2-3, is EAGVVQSPRYKIIEKKQPVAFWCNPISGHNTLYWYLQNLGQGPELLIRYENEEAVDDSQLPKDRFSAERLKGVDSTLKIQPAELGDSAVYLCASSLDGVRGADTQYFGPGTRLTVL.

This chain uses TRBV5-8 with TRBJ2-1, with 10 bases aligning to TRBD1. Per the germline V gene, CDR1 is SGHTS and CDR2 is YDEGEE. The CDR3 runs to 15 residues. The junction had 5 bases not matched to a gene; V was cut back by 2 bases and J by 6 bases. The CDR3 protein is CASSFYGTGVNEQFF. Written as DNA, the CDR3 is TGTGCCAGCAGCTTTTATGGGACAGGGGTCAATGAGCAGTTCTTC.

The chain recombines TRBV7-2 with TRBJ2-1, with D hard to call. The CDR3 extends over 15 amino acids. The germline V and J ends were trimmed by 1 base and 0 bases, with 7 bases remaining between them. In germline, CDR1 is SGHTA, CDR2 FQGNSA. The CDR3 DNA is TGTGCCAGCAGCTTAGGACCAAGCTCCTACAATGAGCAGTTCTTC. It is translated as CASSLGPSSYNEQFF.

The gene calls are TRBV5-5 and TRBJ2-5; the D is unclear. V was shortened by 0 bases and J by 5 bases, with 20 bases between the two germline ends. The CDR3 covers 17 residues. Germline-derived CDR1 and CDR2 are SGHKS and YYEKEE (reference sequence). The CDR3 spells CASSLEPATRVSETQYF. The CDR3 DNA is TGTGCCAGCAGCTTGGAACCGGCGACACGGGTGTCGGAGACCCAGTACTTC.

The CDR3 DNA is TGTGCCAGCAGCCGCAAGAACACCGGGGAGCTGTTTTTT. This translates into CASSRKNTGELFF. This chain joins TRBV7-9 and TRBJ2-2; unclear D gene. Between the trimmed V and J ends, which lost 5 bases and 1 base, there was a span of 5 bases. Germline V lookup: CDR1 SEHNR, CDR2 FQNEAQ (reference sequence). The CDR3 covers 13 residues.

The chain has TRBV15 and TRBJ1-4; TRBD1 is a possible D gene (5 bases). The CDR3 consists of 16 residues. The V gene lost 3 bases and the J gene lost 0 bases, with 11 bases spanning the gap. The V gene's germline CDR1 is LNHNV and CDR2 YYDKDF (reference sequence). CDR3 sequence: CATSSGTAATNEKLFF. CDR3 nucleotides: TGTGCCACCAGCAGTGGGACGGCCGCAACTAATGAAAAACTGTTTTTT.

The chain has TRBV5-8 and TRBJ1-5; the D gene is possibly TRBD1 (5 bases). The CDR3 runs to 14 residues. The V gene lost 4 bases and the J gene lost 3 bases, with 11 bases spanning the gap. Germline V CDR1 and CDR2: SGHTS, YDEGEE. DNA for the CDR3: TGTGCCAGCAGCCTGACAGCTTTCAATCAGCCCCAGCATTTT. Translated, it gives CASSLTAFNQPQHF.

CDR3 in amino acids: CASSLAYPGLGGYTF. The DNA of the CDR3 is TGTGCCAGCAGTTTAGCATATCCGGGGCTGGGAGGCTACACCTTC. The V call is TRBV28, the J call TRBJ1-2, with D possibly TRBD1 on 5 matching bases. CDR1 and CDR2 (germline): MDHEN, SYDVKM. The V gene lost 2 bases and the J gene lost 8 bases, with 18 bases spanning the gap. CDR3 length equals 15 residues.

DNA of the CDR3: TGTGCCAGCCTTTTTCAGGGGCGAGGCTACACCTTC. This codes for CASLFQGRGYTF. The V and J genes are TRBV6-5 and TRBJ1-2; a possible D gene is TRBD1 (6 bases). V was trimmed by 8 bases and J by 8 bases, leaving 15 bases between them. The CDR3 is 12 amino acids. The germline V gene encodes CDR1 MNHEY and CDR2 SVGAGI.

The rearrangement uses TRBV7-8 and TRBJ1-4, with 7 bases identical to TRBD1. Germline V gene sequence: CDR1 SGHVS, CDR2 FQNEAQ. J was trimmed by 4 bases and V by 1 base; bases with no gene match: 6. The length of the CDR3 is 16 residues. The DNA for the CDR3 is TGTGCCAGCAGCTTAGGCCGGGGACAGATTAATGAAAAACTGTTTTTT. It is translated as CASSLGRGQINEKLFF.

This clone occurred a few times. The chain has TRBV7-2 and TRBJ1-3, with unresolved D. The V gene's germline CDR1 is SGHTA and CDR2 FQGNSA. The CDR3 loop spans 16 amino acids. Trimming left V 4 bases short and J 0 bases short, with 13 bases between. CDR3 loop: CASSSHPASSGNTIYF. The CDR3 bases are TGTGCCAGCAGCTCCCATCCGGCAAGCTCTGGAAACACCATATATTTT.

This chain joins TRBV7-8 and TRBJ1-5, with D maybe TRBD1 (6 bases). Germline CDR1 is SGHVS and CDR2 is FQNEAQ. V lost 5 bases to trimming and J lost 0 bases, with 20 bases between them. The CDR3 has 18 residues. DNA for the CDR3: TGTGCCAGCAGCCCCCGAGGGGGGGTGAGGGATAGCAATCAGCCCCAGCATTTT. This codes for CASSPRGGVRDSNQPQHF.

V usage is TRBV6-2 or TRBV6-3 and J usage is TRBJ2-4, with a tentative D call TRBD1 (5 bases). From germline, CDR1 is MNHEY and CDR2 SVGEGT. V was cut by 2 bases and J by 7 bases, with 9 bases left in between. The CDR3 length is 13 residues. CDR3 bases: TGTGCCAGCAGTTACGGCAACAGGAACATTCAGTACTTC. Residues: CASSYGNRNIQYF.